Below, 17 T cell receptor beta chains from the same sample are listed, as sequenced in a study of shared clonotypes between healthy human individuals. This table comes from immunoSEQ multiplex PCR, and its TCRdb copy is limited to in-frame clones, with some not included. Here the sample spans over a million clones, 75% to 80% being singletons. Source material: memory CD4+ T cells from PBMCs. Described subset: CD45RA-negative fraction. Source of these receptors: a man in his late teens or twenties in good health. Some clones in this sample may be carry-over from other donors' samples.

This clone is a singleton in its sample. The rearrangement joins TRBV15 to TRBJ2-1; 8 bases agree with TRBD2. This CDR3 comprises 16 residues. The germline gives CDR1 LNHNV, CDR2 YYDKDF (reference sequence). With 5 bases clipped from V and 7 bases from J, the junction kept 13 bases outside the gene matches. The CDR3 protein is CATSHPASGRRNEQFF. CDR3 nucleotides: TGTGCCACCAGCCACCCGGCTAGCGGGCGTCGGAATGAGCAGTTCTTC.

The chain couples TRBV9 to TRBJ2-2; the D gene could be TRBD1 or TRBD2 (5 bases each). This CDR3 contains 16 residues. The V end lost 5 bases, the J end lost 1 base, and 15 bases lay between the germline ends. Looked up from germline, CDR1 is SGDLS and CDR2 is YYNGEE. The CDR3 coding sequence is TGTGCCAGCAGGAGGGGCAGCGCAAAGAACACCGGGGAGCTGTTTTTT. It codes for CASRRGSAKNTGELFF.

The chain recombines TRBV6-5 with TRBJ2-7, with a possible D match to TRBD1 (5 bases). The CDR3 loop spans 14 amino acids. Between the trimmed V and J ends, which lost 5 bases and 7 bases, there was a span of 18 bases. Germline V gives CDR1 MNHEY, CDR2 SVGAGI. As DNA, the CDR3 is TGTGCCAGCAGTCCCGCTGGGGCTTTGGGAGAGCAGTACTTC. This gives the protein CASSPAGALGEQYF.

The J gene is TRBJ2-5, the V gene TRBV7-8, with D perhaps matching TRBD1 or TRBD2 (5 bases each). Germline CDR1 and CDR2: SGHVS and FQNEAQ. The CDR3 is 14 amino acids. V was trimmed by 4 bases and J by 2 bases, leaving 11 bases between them. CDR3 sequence: CASSSTWGQETQYF. The CDR3 bases are TGTGCCAGCAGCTCGACCTGGGGGCAAGAGACCCAGTACTTC.

V usage is TRBV5-6 and J usage is TRBJ2-5; the D gene is possibly TRBD2 (5 bases). The CDR3 covers 14 residues. Germline CDR1 is SGHDT and CDR2 is YYEEEE. V lost 0 bases, J lost 2 bases, and 8 bases lay in between. CDR3 protein: CASSLGTRQETQYF. CDR3 bases: TGTGCCAGCAGCTTGGGAACTAGACAAGAGACCCAGTACTTC.

The chain couples TRBV6-6 to TRBJ1-2; possibly TRBD1 for D (5 bases). Trimming left V 6 bases short and J 8 bases short, with 16 bases between. The CDR3 has 13 amino acids. Germline-derived CDR1 and CDR2 are MNHNY and SVGAGI (reference sequence). The CDR3 sequence is CASRSGGSRGYTF. CDR3 coding DNA: TGTGCCAGCAGAAGTGGGGGGTCGCGGGGCTACACCTTC.

This chain uses TRBV18 with TRBJ2-7; maybe TRBD2 (7 bases). Germline V gene lookup returns CDR1 KGHSH and CDR2 LQKENI. The CDR3 is 15 amino acids. Trimming took off 0 bases at V and 4 bases at J, with 13 bases between the two ends. CDR3 coding DNA: TGTGCCAGCTCACCACCGTCGGGGGGCGGTTACGAGCAGTACTTC. This translates into CASSPPSGGGYEQYF.

This clone was picked up one time. The chain has TRBV5-6 and TRBJ2-3; D may match TRBD1 or TRBD2 (6 bases each). The germline gives CDR1 SGHDT, CDR2 YYEEEE. V was cut by 4 bases and J by 3 bases, with 24 bases left in between. There are 18 residues in the CDR3. CDR3 bases: TGTGCCAGCAGCCGTAATTCGCCGGGGGCGCTGAGGACAGATACGCAGTATTTT. Protein product: CASSRNSPGALRTDTQYF.

The chain is built from TRBV29-1 and TRBJ2-3, with 7 bases fitting TRBD1. This CDR3 contains 14 residues. V was clipped by 6 bases and J by 2 bases; unmatched bases: 8. CDR1 and CDR2 (germline): SQVTM, ANQGSEA. The CDR3 protein is CSVTGVRFTDTQYF. DNA of the CDR3: TGCAGCGTCACAGGGGTACGGTTCACAGATACGCAGTATTTT.

The rearrangement joins TRBV10-3 to TRBJ2-7; 8 nucleotides agree with TRBD2. This CDR3 has 16 amino acids. The germline CDR1 and CDR2 sequences are ENHRY and SYGVKD. Trimming removed 3 bases from V and 3 bases from J; junction bases left unmatched: 10. In DNA form, the CDR3 reads TGTGCCATCAGTGAAAACGGGGGCGGGAGGCGCTACGAGCAGTACTTC. Protein: CAISENGGGRRYEQYF.

The J gene is TRBJ2-7, the V gene TRBV19; TRBD2 agrees at 8 bases. The CDR3 loop spans 18 amino acids. V shed 6 bases and J 9 bases; nucleotides not matched to a gene: 25. CDR1 and CDR2 from the germline V gene are LNHDA and SQIVND (reference sequence). The CDR3 DNA is TGTGCCAGTAGCCCGGGACTAGTCAATCCCACCCTACGACTGGGGCAGTACTTC. Its protein product is CASSPGLVNPTLRLGQYF.

This clone was recorded once. This chain links TRBV23-1 with TRBJ2-7, with 10 bases lining up with TRBD2. TRBV23-1 is designated an ORF whose function remains uncertain. Trimming removed 6 bases from V and 0 bases from J; junction bases left unmatched: 8. The CDR3 is made up of 16 amino acids. CDR3 nucleotide sequence: TGCGCCAGCAGAAAAGCGGGAGGGCCTGACTCCTACGAGCAGTACTTC. Translation: CASRKAGGPDSYEQYF.

This clone has more than one count but fewer than ten. V usage is TRBV6-1 and J usage is TRBJ2-7; D is perhaps TRBD1 or TRBD2 (5 bases each). Trimming pared 3 bases from V and 0 bases from J, leaving 15 bases between. Germline lookup yields CDR1 MNHNS and CDR2 SASEGT. There are 16 residues in the CDR3. This chain's CDR3 is CASSDPGTTLSYEQYF. The CDR3 nucleotides read TGTGCCAGCAGTGATCCCGGGACCACGCTCTCCTACGAGCAGTACTTC.

This clone was picked up a small number of times. The genes are TRBV6-5 and TRBJ1-1, with unresolved D. The CDR3 totals 13 residues. Germline CDR1 and CDR2: MNHEY and SVGAGI. V dropped 5 bases and J dropped 2 bases, with 9 bases sitting between them. DNA of the CDR3: TGTGCCAGCAGTATTAAGGAAAACACTGAAGCTTTCTTT. It translates to CASSIKENTEAFF.

This rearrangement joins TRBV19 to TRBJ1-2, with D unresolved. CDR1 is LNHDA and CDR2 is SQIVND in the germline V gene (reference sequence). V was pared by 7 bases and J by 7 bases, with 28 bases between. The CDR3 contains 17 residues. The CDR3 protein is CASIQLDGVGFQTGYTF. The DNA for the CDR3 is TGTGCCAGTATACAACTGGATGGGGTGGGGTTCCAGACTGGCTACACCTTC.

This chain connects TRBV10-3 to TRBJ2-5; 11 bases match TRBD1. The closer fit of TRBJ2-7 to the DNA end suggests the J call may be wrong. From germline, CDR1 is ENHRY and CDR2 SYGVKD. The CDR3 spans 14 residues. DNA for the CDR3: TGTGCCATCAGTGAAGGACAGGGGGCGTACGAGCAGTACTTC. It specifies CAISEGQGAYEQYF.

This clone was seen more than once but under ten times. This sequence joins TRBV30 and TRBJ2-3; 7 nucleotides agree with TRBD2. The trim removed 0 bases at V and 2 bases at J, leaving 8 bases unmatched. Looked up from germline, CDR1 is GTSNPN and CDR2 is SVGIG (reference sequence). This CDR3 has 16 amino acids. CDR3 sequence: CAWSVGRGPLTDTQYF. The CDR3 nucleotides are TGTGCCTGGAGTGTTGGGAGGGGACCACTCACAGATACGCAGTATTTT.